Listed here is a single TCR beta chain. Measured with immunoSEQ multiplex PCR; TCRdb has only the in-frame clones, and not every one. The table has tens of thousands of clones, 80% to 90% seen once. V dropped 5 bases and J dropped 5; count of bases not matched to a gene: 3. In germline, CDR1 is SGHNT, CDR2 YENEEA. CDR3 length equals 13 residues. These data come from a study of PD-L1 blockade in urothelial cancer. The sequence derives from a man aged 55 to 69 with urothelial cancer. The sample in question was PBMCs, obtained around atezolizumab (anti-PD-L1) treatment. The V gene is TRBV11-3, the J gene TRBJ1-2, with 9 bases aligning to TRBD1. The CDR3 spells CASSGTGSYGYTF. DNA of the CDR3: TGTGCCAGCAGCGGGACAGGGTCGTATGGCTACACCTTC.